This T cell receptor beta chain comes out of a study of blood T cell repertoires in COVID-19 (dated by TCRdb to the early 2020s). For context, the study as a whole: The collaborator samples originated in the United States, Italy and Spain and spanned the acute and convalescent phases of COVID-19. The material from the prospective study consisted of cDNA or gDNA derived from T cells, B-cell-depleted T cells, or PBMCs. The dataset comprised deeply sampled blood TCRbeta repertoires from subjects exposed to, actively infected with, or recovered from COVID-19. A freely available public database, intended as a resource for researchers studying the immune response to SARS-CoV-2, is where the repertoires were released. The samples were drawn from two sources: the first 160 participants of the ongoing ImmuneRACE study, and 1,000 to 1,500 subjects contributed by 6 global collaborators. The sample metadata nearly always contained a de-identified subject ID, COVID-19 status, age in years and sex. Where HLA class I and class II types were available, the types were taken from metadata supplied by the sample provider, not from assay-based typing. Study-level results and caveats: Clinical and demographic metadata were provided uncurated, with the amount varying by source and participant.

The immunoSEQ Assay, a bias-controlled multiplex PCR, was used to amplify TCRbeta CDR3 regions from genomic DNA. The authors processed their data as follows. The number of nucleated cells in each sample was estimated by amplification of reference gene primers within the assay. To quantify the absolute abundance of each unique TCRbeta CDR3 rearrangement, sequence reads were collapsed and filtered. For each sample, productive Simpson clonality was calculated by taking the square root of Simpson's diversity index across productive rearrangements. This immuneACCESS table, as held by TCRdb, lists in-frame sequences with V and J called but not all clones. Of the missing ones, under half trace to an unresolved V gene in checked studies; the others have no known cause. The DNA was the basis for D and trimming; V, J and clone size are from that table. For this sample the table gives over 80,000 clones, of which around 74% were detected only once. The ten largest clones represent roughly 18% of the sample.

There are 15 amino acids in the CDR3, from cysteine to phenylalanine inclusive. Only CDR3 DNA is held: 45 bases, read in frame from base 1. V is cut back by 4 bases and J by 2 bases, with 2 bases in the junction unmatched. Taken from the germline V gene (reference sequence), the CDR1 and CDR2 loops are SGHKS and YYEKEE. The collaborating institutions used their own protocols to collect whole blood in K2EDTA tubes. Collaborator samples were shipped for TCRbeta analysis as frozen whole blood, isolated PBMCs, or DNA extracted from either sample type. This clone was seen a single time. Its target antigen remains unknown. Base qualities are missing; no much larger clone stands one base away.

This clonotype originated in a woman of 80 years or more with active or convalescent COVID-19. The sample comprised peripheral blood. This chain is built from TRBV5-5 and TRBJ2-6; TRBD2 aligns with 8 central bases. The base sequence is TGTGCCAGCAGCCGGGGGGGAGCTGGGGCCAACGTCCTGACTTTC. Translated, it reads CASSRGGAGANVLTF.